The rows below give T cell receptor beta chains drawn from one sample of a study of blood T cell repertoires in COVID-19. Assay used: immunoSEQ multiplex PCR; TCRdb lists only in-frame clones, some missing. The repertoire holds 180,000 or so clones, about 86% seen once, with about 6.5% in the top ten. Sequencing was performed on peripheral blood. The source is a woman at least 80 years old in a cohort sampled during active or convalescent COVID-19. Both conserved end residues are part of each CDR3. D genes are given only for firm matches. Expanded clones get a size class; other rows say once, few or many, or leave the size out.

>TRBV5-1|TRBJ2-2|.|.
CASSLIDANTGELFF
TGCGCCAGCAGCTTGATAGATGCGAACACCGGGGAGCTGTTTTTT
>TRBV27|TRBJ1-2|.|.
CASSPILGGLGNYGYTF
TGTGCCAGCAGCCCCATTCTCGGGGGGCTAGGAAACTATGGCTACACCTTC
>TRBV15|TRBJ1-6|.|.
CATSRDSPQNSPLHF
TGTGCCACCAGCAGAGATTCCCCACAGAATTCACCCCTCCACTTT
>TRBV4-3|TRBJ2-1|.|TRBD2
CASSEQGGGTSATNEQFF
TGCGCCAGCAGCGAACAAGGGGGGGGGACTAGCGCCACCAATGAGCAGTTCTTC
>TRBV6-6|TRBJ1-5|.|.
CASSYSLRDQPQHF
TGTGCCAGCAGTTACTCGTTACGGGATCAGCCCCAGCATTTT
>TRBV5-4|TRBJ1-3|.|.
CASSPPTRAGTGNTIYF
TGTGCCAGCAGCCCGCCGACGCGGGCAGGTACTGGAAACACCATATATTTT
>TRBV10-2|TRBJ2-5|.|.
CASSKQLQETQYF
TGCGCCAGCAGCAAACAGCTCCAAGAGACCCAGTACTTC
>TRBV7-9|TRBJ1-4|.|.
CASCFMGAEFGTNEKLFF
TGTGCCAGCTGCTTTATGGGGGCGGAATTCGGGACTAATGAAAAACTGTTTTTT
>TRBV28|TRBJ2-3|.|.
CASSFDGVNTDTQYF
TGTGCCAGCAGTTTTGACGGGGTTAACACAGATACGCAGTATTTT
>TRBV4-1|TRBJ2-3|.|TRBD1
CASSQFQGQVVGDTQYF
TGCGCCAGCAGCCAATTCCAAGGACAGGTTGTTGGGGATACGCAGTATTTT
>TRBV19|TRBJ1-5|.|TRBD1
CASSIGGQGARHF
TGTGCCAGTAGTATAGGGGGACAGGGGGCCCGACATTTT
>TRBV11-3|TRBJ1-1|.|.
CASSPREGVNTEAFF
TGTGCCAGCAGCCCTAGGGAGGGGGTGAACACTGAAGCTTTCTTT
>TRBV4-1|TRBJ2-1|.|TRBD1
CASSHAFTGTGTDNEQFF
TGCGCCAGCAGCCATGCCTTTACCGGGACAGGGACCGACAATGAGCAGTTCTTC
>TRBV7-2|TRBJ1-4|once|.
CASSARRGEKLFF
TGTGCCAGCAGCGCGAGAAGGGGTGAAAAACTGTTTTTT
>TRBV11-3|TRBJ1-6|.|.
CASSFGGNNSPLHF
TGTGCCAGCAGCTTCGGAGGGAATAATTCACCCCTCCACTTT
>TRBV24-1|TRBJ2-1|.|TRBD1
CATSDPRDRGLVYNEQFF
TGTGCCACCAGTGACCCCCGGGACAGGGGGCTCGTCTACAATGAGCAGTTCTTC
>TRBV18|TRBJ1-6|.|TRBD1
CASTPGQRGSPLHF
TGTGCCAGCACTCCGGGACAGAGGGGTTCACCCCTCCACTTT
>TRBV24-1|TRBJ2-1|.|.
CATSGMTTNSYNEQFF
TGTGCCACCAGTGGCATGACTACCAACTCCTACAATGAGCAGTTCTTC
>TRBV29-1|TRBJ1-3|.|TRBD1
CSVDAPGQGVLGAGNTIYF
TGCAGCGTTGATGCCCCGGGACAGGGGGTGCTCGGGGCTGGAAACACCATATATTTT